What follows is one T cell receptor beta chain and its context. The length of the CDR3 is 15 residues. CDR1 is SGDLS, CDR2 YYNGEE, per germline. With 3 bases removed from V and 3 bases from J, the gap between germline ends came to 15 bases. The data belong to a study of cytomegalovirus exposure and HLA in healthy donors. Here immunoSEQ multiplex PCR was the method, and the copy in TCRdb shows in-frame clones only, minus some. The sample lists 80,000 to 100,000 clones; around 90% were seen once. The material sequenced was PBMCs. This chain uses TRBV9 with TRBJ1-1; perhaps TRBD1 as D (5 bases). The source of this sequence is a woman aged 25-40 years in good health and CMV-seronegative. This chain's CDR3 is CASSAGGGVDTEAFF. In nucleotides, the CDR3 is TGTGCCAGCAGCGCGGGTGGGGGGGTTGACACTGAAGCTTTCTTT.